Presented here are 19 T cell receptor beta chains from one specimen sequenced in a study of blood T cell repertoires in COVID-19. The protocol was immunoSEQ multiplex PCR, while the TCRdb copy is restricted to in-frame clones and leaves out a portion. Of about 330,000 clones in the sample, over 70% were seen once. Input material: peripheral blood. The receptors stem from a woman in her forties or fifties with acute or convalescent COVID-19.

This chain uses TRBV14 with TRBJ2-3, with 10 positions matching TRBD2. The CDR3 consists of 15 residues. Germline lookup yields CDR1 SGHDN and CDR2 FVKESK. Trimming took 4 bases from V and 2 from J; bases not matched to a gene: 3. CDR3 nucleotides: TGTGCCAGCAGCCCCCTAGCGGGGGTCACAGATACGCAGTATTTT. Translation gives CASSPLAGVTDTQYF.

CDR3 sequence: CAWSLDTLNSYEQYF. As DNA, the CDR3 is TGTGCCTGGAGTCTGGACACCCTCAATTCCTACGAGCAGTACTTC. J is TRBJ2-7 and V is TRBV30; D possibly corresponds to TRBD1 (5 bases). CDR3 length: 15 residues. V gave up 2 bases and J gave up 1 base, with 15 bases separating them. CDR1 is GTSNPN and CDR2 is SVGIG in the germline V gene (reference sequence).

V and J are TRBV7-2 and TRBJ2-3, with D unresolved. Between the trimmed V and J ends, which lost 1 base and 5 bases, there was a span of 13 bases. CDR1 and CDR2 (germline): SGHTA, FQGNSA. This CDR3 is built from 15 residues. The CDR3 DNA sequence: TGTGCCAGCAGCTTAGGGTACGGGTCTAGAGATACGCAGTATTTT. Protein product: CASSLGYGSRDTQYF.

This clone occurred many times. DNA of the CDR3: TGTGCCAGCAGGGCGGACTACAAGACCCTTAACTATGGCTACACCTTC. Translating gives CASRADYKTLNYGYTF. The chain recombines TRBV7-9 with TRBJ1-2; D is uncertain. The V end was cut by 6 bases, the J end by 1 base, with 18 bases between. The germline CDR1 and CDR2 sequences are SEHNR and FQNEAQ (reference sequence). The CDR3 consists of 16 residues.

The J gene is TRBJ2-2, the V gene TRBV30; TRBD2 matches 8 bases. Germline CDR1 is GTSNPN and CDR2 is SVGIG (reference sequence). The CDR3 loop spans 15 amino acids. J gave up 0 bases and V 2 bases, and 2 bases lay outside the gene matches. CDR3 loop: CAWSMGLANTGELFF. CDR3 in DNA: TGTGCCTGGAGTATGGGACTAGCGAACACCGGGGAGCTGTTTTTT.

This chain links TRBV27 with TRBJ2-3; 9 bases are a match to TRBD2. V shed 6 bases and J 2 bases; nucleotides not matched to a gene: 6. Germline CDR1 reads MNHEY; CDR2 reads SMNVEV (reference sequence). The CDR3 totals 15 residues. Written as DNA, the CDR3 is TGTGCCAGCAGGGAGCGGGGGGCTACCACAGATACGCAGTATTTT. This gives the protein CASRERGATTDTQYF.

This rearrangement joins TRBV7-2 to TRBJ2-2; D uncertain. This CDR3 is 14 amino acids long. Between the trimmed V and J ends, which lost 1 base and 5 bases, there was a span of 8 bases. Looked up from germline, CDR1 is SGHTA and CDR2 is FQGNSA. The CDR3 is CASSLGEETGELFF. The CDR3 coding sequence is TGTGCCAGCAGCTTAGGCGAGGAAACCGGGGAGCTGTTTTTT.

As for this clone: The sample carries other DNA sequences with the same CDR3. CDR3 protein: CASSQDGTSGSNEQFF. CDR3 coding DNA: TGTGCCAGCAGCCAAGATGGCACTAGCGGGAGCAATGAGCAGTTCTTC. The chain has TRBV3-1 (or the pseudogene TRBV3-2) and TRBJ2-1; 11 nucleotides match TRBD2. Germline CDR1 and CDR2: LGHDT and YNNKEL (reference sequence). The J segment lost 6 bases and the V segment lost 0 bases, leaving 4 bases of the junction unmatched. The CDR3 is 16 amino acids.

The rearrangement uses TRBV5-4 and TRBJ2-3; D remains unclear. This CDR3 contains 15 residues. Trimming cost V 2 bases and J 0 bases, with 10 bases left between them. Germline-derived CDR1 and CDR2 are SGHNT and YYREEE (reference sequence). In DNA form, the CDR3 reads TGTGCCAGCAGCTTTAGACACACTAGCACAGATACGCAGTATTTT. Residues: CASSFRHTSTDTQYF.

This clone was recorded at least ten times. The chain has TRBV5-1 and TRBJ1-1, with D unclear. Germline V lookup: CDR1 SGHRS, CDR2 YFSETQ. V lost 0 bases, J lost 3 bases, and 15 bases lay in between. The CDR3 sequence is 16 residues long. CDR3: CASSLDSGKEYTEAFF. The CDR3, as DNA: TGCGCCAGCAGCTTGGATTCGGGGAAGGAGTACACTGAAGCTTTCTTT.

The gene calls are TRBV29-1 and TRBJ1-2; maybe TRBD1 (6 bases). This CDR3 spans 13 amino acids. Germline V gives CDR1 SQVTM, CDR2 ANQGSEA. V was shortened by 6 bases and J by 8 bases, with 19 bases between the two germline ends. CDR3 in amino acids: CSVGPRGPGGYTF. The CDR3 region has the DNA TGCAGCGTCGGTCCCAGGGGTCCTGGCGGCTACACCTTC.

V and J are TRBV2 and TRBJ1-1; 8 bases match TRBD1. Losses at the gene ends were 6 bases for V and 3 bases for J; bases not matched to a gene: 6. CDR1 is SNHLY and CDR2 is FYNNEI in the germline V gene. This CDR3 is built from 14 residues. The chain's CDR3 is CASRDREGDTEAFF. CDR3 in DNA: TGTGCCAGCAGGGACAGGGAAGGAGACACTGAAGCTTTCTTT.

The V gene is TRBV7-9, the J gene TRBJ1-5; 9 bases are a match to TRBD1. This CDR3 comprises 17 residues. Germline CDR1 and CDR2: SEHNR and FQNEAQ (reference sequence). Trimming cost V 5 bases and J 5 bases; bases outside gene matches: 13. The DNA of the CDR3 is TGTGCCAGCAGCCCGTCCCGGGACAGGGTCGGCGATCAGCCCCAGCATTTT. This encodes CASSPSRDRVGDQPQHF.

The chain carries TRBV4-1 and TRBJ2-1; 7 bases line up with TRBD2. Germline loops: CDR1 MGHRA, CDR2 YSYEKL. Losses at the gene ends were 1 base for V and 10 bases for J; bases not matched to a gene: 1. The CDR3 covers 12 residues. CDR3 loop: CASSQGGGEQFF. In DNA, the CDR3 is TGCGCCAGCAGCCAAGGCGGGGGAGAGCAGTTCTTC.

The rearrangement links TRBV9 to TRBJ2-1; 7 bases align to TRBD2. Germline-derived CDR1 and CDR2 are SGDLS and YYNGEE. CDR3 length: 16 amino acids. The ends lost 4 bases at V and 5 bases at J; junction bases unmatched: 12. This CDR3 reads CASSSSGGSTHNEQFF. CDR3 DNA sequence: TGTGCCAGCAGCTCGAGTGGCGGGAGTACCCACAATGAGCAGTTCTTC.

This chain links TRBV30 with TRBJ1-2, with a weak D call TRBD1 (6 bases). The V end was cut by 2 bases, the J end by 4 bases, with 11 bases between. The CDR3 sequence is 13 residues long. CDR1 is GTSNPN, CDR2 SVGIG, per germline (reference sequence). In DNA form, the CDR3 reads TGTGCCTGGAGTCTACAGGGTATCTATGGCTACACCTTC. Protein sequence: CAWSLQGIYGYTF.

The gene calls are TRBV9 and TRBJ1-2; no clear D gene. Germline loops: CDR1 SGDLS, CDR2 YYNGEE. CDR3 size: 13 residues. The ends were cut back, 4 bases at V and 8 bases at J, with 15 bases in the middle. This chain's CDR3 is CASSPDTVRGYTF. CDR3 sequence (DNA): TGTGCCAGCAGCCCCGACACGGTCCGGGGCTACACCTTC.

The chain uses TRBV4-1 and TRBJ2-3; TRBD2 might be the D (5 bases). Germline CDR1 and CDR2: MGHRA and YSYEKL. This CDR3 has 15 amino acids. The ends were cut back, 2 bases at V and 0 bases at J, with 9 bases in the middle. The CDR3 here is CASSQPQRSTDTQYF. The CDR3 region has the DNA TGCGCCAGCAGCCAACCCCAGCGGAGCACAGATACGCAGTATTTT.

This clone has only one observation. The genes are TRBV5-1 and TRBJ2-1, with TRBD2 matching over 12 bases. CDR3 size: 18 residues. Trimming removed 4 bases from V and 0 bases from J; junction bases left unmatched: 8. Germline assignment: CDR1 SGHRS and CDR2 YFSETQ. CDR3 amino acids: CASSPQGLAGSSYNEQFF. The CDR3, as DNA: TGCGCCAGCAGCCCGCAGGGACTAGCGGGCAGCTCCTACAATGAGCAGTTCTTC.